The 5 T cell receptor beta chains in this list originate from one sample, sequenced in a study of blood T cell repertoires in COVID-19. The method was immunoSEQ multiplex PCR; TCRdb's version includes in-frame clones alone and lacks a portion of them. This table holds tens of thousands of clones, around 87% found once. Sequenced sample: peripheral blood. The receptor source for this set is a human donor in a cohort sampled during active COVID-19.

V gene TRBV13 combines with J gene TRBJ2-1; 7 bases fit TRBD2. The CDR3 contains 14 residues. From germline, CDR1 is PRHDT and CDR2 FYEKMQ (reference sequence). Losses at the gene ends were 5 bases for V and 6 bases for J; bases not matched to a gene: 7. CDR3 nucleotide sequence: TGTGCCAGCAGCCAGGGACCGGGGGGCAATGAGCAGTTCTTC. It translates to CASSQGPGGNEQFF.

The chain carries TRBV18 and TRBJ1-6; D is unclear. CDR3 length: 17 amino acids. With 3 bases removed from V and 5 bases from J, the gap between germline ends came to 17 bases. Per the germline V gene, CDR1 is KGHSH and CDR2 is LQKENI. The CDR3 DNA sequence: TGTGCCAGCTCACCTTTACTACGGACGGGAAATAATTCACCCCTCCACTTT. Protein product: CASSPLLRTGNNSPLHF.

The V gene is TRBV27, the J gene TRBJ2-1; D not certain. The germline V and J ends were trimmed by 6 bases and 6 bases, with 18 bases remaining between them. The CDR3 has 15 amino acids. In germline, CDR1 is MNHEY, CDR2 SMNVEV (reference sequence). For the CDR3, the DNA is TGTGCCAGCAGCCCCGCCGCGACTCTTCCCAATGAGCAGTTCTTC. This gives the protein CASSPAATLPNEQFF.

V usage is TRBV27 and J usage is TRBJ2-5, with 8 bases identical to TRBD1. The CDR3 extends over 14 amino acids. The germline V gene has CDR1 MNHEY and CDR2 SMNVEV (reference sequence). The V segment lost 4 bases and the J segment 4 bases; nucleotides outside the gene matches: 5. CDR3 sequence (DNA): TGTGCCAGCAGTTCCCTTACAGGGGGAGAGACCCAGTACTTC. Amino acid sequence: CASSSLTGGETQYF.

The chain links TRBV28 to TRBJ1-2, with D hard to call. Per germline, CDR1 MDHEN and CDR2 SYDVKM. Trimming removed 8 bases from V and 2 bases from J, with 15 bases in between. The CDR3 length is 14 residues. The CDR3 sequence: CASGPTGINYGYTF. The DNA of the CDR3 is TGTGCCAGCGGGCCGACGGGGATAAACTATGGCTACACCTTC.